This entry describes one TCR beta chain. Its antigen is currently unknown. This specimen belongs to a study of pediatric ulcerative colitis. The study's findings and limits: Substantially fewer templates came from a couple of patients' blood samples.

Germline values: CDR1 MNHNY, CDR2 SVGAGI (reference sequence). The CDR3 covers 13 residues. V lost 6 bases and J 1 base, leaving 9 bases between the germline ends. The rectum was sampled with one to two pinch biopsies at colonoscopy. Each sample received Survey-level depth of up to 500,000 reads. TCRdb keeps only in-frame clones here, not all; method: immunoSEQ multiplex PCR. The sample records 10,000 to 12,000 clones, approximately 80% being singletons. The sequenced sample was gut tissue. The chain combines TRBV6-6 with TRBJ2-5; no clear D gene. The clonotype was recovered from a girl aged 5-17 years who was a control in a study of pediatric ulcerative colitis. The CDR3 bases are TGTGCCAGCAGGACCTTCGGCCAAGAGACCCAGTACTTC. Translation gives CASRTFGQETQYF.